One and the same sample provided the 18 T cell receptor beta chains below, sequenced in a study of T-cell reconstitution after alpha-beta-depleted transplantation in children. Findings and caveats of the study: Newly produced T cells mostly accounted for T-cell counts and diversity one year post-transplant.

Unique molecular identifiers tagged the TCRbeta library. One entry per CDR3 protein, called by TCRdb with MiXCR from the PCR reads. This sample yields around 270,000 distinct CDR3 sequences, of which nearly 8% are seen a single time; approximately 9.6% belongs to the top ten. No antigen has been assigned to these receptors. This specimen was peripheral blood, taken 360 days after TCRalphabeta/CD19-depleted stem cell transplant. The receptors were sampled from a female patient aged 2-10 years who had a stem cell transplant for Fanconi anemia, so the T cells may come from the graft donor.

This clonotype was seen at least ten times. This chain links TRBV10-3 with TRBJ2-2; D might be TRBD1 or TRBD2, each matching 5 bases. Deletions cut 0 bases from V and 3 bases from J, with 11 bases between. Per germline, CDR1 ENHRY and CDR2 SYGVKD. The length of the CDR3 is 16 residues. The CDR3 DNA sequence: TGTGCCATCAGTGAGTCGGTGGGACCCTACACCGGGGAGCTGTTTTTT. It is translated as CAISESVGPYTGELFF.

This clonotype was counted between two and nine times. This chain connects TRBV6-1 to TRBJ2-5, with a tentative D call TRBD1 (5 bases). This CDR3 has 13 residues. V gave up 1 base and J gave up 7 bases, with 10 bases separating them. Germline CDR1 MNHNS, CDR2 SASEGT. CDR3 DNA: TGTGCCAGCAGTGAAGAGGGGATTGGGACCCAGTACTTC. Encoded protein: CASSEEGIGTQYF.

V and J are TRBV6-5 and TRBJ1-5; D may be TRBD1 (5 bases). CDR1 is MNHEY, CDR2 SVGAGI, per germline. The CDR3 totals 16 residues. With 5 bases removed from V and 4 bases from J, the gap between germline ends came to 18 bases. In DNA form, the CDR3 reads TGTGCCAGCAGTCCCCTAACAGGTTTATCAAATCAGCCCCAGCATTTT. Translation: CASSPLTGLSNQPQHF.

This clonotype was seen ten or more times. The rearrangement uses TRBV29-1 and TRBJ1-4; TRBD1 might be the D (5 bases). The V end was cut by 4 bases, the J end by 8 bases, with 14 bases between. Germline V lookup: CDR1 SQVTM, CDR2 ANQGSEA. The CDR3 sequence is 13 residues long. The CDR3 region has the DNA TGCAGCGTTGCCCAGGGCTGGGAGGAAAAACTGTTTTTT. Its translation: CSVAQGWEEKLFF.

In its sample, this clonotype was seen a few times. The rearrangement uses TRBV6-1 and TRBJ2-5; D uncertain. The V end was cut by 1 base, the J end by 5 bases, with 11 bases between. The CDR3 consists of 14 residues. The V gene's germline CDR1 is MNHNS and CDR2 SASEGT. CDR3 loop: CASSEGFLRETQYF. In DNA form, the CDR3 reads TGTGCCAGCAGTGAAGGTTTCTTGAGGGAGACCCAGTACTTC.

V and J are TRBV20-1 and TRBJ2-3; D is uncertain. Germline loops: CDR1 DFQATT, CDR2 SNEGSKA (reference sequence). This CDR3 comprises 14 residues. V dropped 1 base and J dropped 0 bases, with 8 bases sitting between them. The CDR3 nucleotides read TGCAGTGCTAGAGCTTACGCTAGCACAGATACGCAGTATTTT. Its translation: CSARAYASTDTQYF.

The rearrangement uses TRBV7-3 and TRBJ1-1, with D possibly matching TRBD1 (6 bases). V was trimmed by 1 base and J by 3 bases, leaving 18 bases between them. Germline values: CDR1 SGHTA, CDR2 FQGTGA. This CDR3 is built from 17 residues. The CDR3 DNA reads TGTGCCAGCAGCTTAAGAGCGGCCACCGAGGGGGACACTGAAGCTTTCTTT. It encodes CASSLRAATEGDTEAFF.

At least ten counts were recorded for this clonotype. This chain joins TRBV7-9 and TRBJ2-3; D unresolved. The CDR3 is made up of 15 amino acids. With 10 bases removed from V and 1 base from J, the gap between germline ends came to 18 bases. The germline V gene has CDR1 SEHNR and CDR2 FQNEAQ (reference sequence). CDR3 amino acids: CATAWVGSGTDTQYF. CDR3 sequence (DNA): TGTGCCACCGCTTGGGTTGGGTCTGGCACAGATACGCAGTATTTT.

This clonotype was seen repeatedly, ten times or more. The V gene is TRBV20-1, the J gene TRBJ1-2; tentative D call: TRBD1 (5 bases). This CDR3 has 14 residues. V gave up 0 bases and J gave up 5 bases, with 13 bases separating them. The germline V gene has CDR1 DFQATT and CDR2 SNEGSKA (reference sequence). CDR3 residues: CSARDQGPAYGYTF. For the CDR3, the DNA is TGCAGTGCTAGAGATCAGGGTCCGGCTTATGGCTACACCTTC.

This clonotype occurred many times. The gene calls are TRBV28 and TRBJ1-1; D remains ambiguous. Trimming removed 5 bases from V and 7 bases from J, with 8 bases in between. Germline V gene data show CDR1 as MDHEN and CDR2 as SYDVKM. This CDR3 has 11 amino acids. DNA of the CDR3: TGTGCCAGCAGTCACCCTGATGAAGCTTTCTTT. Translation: CASSHPDEAFF.

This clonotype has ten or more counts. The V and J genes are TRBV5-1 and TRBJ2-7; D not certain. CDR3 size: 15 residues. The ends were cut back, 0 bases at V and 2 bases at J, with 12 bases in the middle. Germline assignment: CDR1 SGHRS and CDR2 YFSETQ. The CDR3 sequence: CASSLGGNLPYEQYF. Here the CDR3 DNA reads TGCGCCAGCAGCTTGGGCGGAAATCTACCCTACGAGCAGTACTTC.

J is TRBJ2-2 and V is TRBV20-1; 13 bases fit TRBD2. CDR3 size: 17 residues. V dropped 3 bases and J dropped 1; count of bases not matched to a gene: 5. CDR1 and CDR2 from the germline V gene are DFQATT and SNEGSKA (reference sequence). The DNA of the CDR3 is TGCAGTGCTAGGAGGACTAGCGGGGGCCGGAACACCGGGGAGCTGTTTTTT. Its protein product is CSARRTSGGRNTGELFF.

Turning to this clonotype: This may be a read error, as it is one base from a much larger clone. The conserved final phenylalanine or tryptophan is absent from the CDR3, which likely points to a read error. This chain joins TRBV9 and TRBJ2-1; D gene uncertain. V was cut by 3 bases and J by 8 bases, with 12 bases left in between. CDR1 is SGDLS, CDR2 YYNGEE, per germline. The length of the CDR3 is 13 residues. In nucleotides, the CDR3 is TGTGCCAGCAGCGCTGGGTGGGGTGATGAGCAGTTCTTG. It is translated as CASSAGWGDEQFL.

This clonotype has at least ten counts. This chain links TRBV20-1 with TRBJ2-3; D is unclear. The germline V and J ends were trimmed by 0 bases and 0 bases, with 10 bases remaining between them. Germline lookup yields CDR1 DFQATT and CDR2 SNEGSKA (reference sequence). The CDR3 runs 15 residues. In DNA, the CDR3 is TGCAGTGCTAGAGATCTCCAGGCTAGCACAGATACGCAGTATTTT. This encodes CSARDLQASTDTQYF.

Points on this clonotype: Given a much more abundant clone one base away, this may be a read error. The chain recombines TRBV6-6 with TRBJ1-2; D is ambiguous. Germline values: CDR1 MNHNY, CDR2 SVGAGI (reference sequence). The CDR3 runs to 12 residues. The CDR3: CASGYWENGYTF. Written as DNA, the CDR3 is TGTGCCAGCGGTTATTGGGAGAATGGCTACACCTTC.

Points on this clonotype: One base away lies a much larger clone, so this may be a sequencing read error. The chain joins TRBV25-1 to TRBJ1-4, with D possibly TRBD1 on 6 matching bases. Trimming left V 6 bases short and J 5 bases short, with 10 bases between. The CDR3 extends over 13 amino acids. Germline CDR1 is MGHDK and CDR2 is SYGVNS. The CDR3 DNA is TGTGCCAGCAGCCGGGGGCTGAATGAAAAACTGTTTTTT. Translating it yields CASSRGLNEKLFF.

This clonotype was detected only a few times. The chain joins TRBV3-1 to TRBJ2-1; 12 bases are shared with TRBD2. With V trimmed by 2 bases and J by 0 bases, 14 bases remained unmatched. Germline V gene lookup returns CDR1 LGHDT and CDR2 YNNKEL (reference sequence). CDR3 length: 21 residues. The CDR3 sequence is CASSQRRGGRTSGASYNEQFF. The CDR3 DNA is TGTGCCAGCAGCCAACGGAGGGGGGGCCGGACTAGCGGGGCCTCCTACAATGAGCAGTTCTTC.

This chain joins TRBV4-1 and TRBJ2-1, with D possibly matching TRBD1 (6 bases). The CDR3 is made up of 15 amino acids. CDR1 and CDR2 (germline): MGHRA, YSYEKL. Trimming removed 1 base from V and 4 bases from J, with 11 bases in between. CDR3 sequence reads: CASSQVAGEYNEQFF. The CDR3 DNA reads TGCGCCAGCAGCCAAGTTGCAGGGGAGTACAATGAGCAGTTCTTC.